What follows are 24 T cell receptor beta chains derived from one specimen sequenced in a study of vaccination and CD4 T cells after COVID-19. Their specific antigens are unknown. Regarding treatment: 10-day PBMC culture with coronavirus spike peptide pools or control peptides (ViraFEST assay). An Oncomine TCR Beta short-read assay was used to sequence the DNA from cultured CD4+ T cells. TCRdb processed the PCR reads anew with MiXCR; each CDR3 protein has one entry. The sample contains around 12,000 distinct CDR3 sequences, 75% of which appear only once. Material: CD4+ T cells from blood, cultured in vitro. The receptors originated from a human donor who had recovered from COVID-19.

V usage is TRBV20-1 and J usage is TRBJ1-2; 7 bases agree with TRBD1. After removal of 3 bases from V and 0 bases from J, the junction contained 7 bases not matched to a gene. The CDR3 loop spans 15 amino acids. Germline CDR1 is DFQATT and CDR2 is SNEGSKA (reference sequence). The CDR3 region is CSARSDRTPNYGYTF. CDR3 sequence (DNA): TGCAGTGCTAGGTCGGACAGGACTCCTAACTATGGCTACACCTTC.

The J gene is TRBJ2-5, the V gene TRBV30; 7 bases are shared with TRBD2. V lost 0 bases to trimming and J lost 7 bases; unmatched junction nucleotides: 11. Germline V lookup: CDR1 GTSNPN, CDR2 SVGIG (reference sequence). This CDR3 spans 15 amino acids. CDR3 nucleotide sequence: TGTGCCTGGAGTGTACTCGCGGGAGCGGGCGCGACCCAGTACTTC. Its protein product is CAWSVLAGAGATQYF. The whole variable domain, remainder taken from reference TRBV30 and TRBJ2-5, is SQTIHQWPATLVQPVGSPLSLECTVEGTSNPNLYWYRQAAGRGLQLLFYSVGIGQISSEVPQNLSASRPQDRQFILSSKKLLLSDSGFYLCAWSVLAGAGATQYFGPGTRLLVL.

This clonotype has more than one count but fewer than ten. The J gene is TRBJ2-1, the V gene TRBV12-3 or TRBV12-4, with 9 bases aligning to TRBD2. Trimming took 2 bases from V and 10 from J; bases not matched to a gene: 9. CDR3 size: 15 residues. DNA of the CDR3: TGTGCCAGCAGTTTATACGGCGGGAGGGCCGTGGAGCAGTTCTTC. Its translation is CASSLYGGRAVEQFF.

The rearrangement uses TRBV29-1 and TRBJ1-1, with D possibly matching TRBD1 (6 bases). V dropped 7 bases and J dropped 8 bases, with 14 bases sitting between them. CDR1 and CDR2 (germline): SQVTM, ANQGSEA. The CDR3 has 11 residues. CDR3: CSAPGTPEAFF. The CDR3 bases are TGCAGCGCCCCTGGGACACCCGAAGCTTTCTTT. Variable domain in full (rest from reference TRBV29-1 and TRBJ1-1): SAVISQKPSRDICQRGTSLTIQCQVDSQVTMMFWYRQQPGQSLTLIATANQGSEATYESGFVIDKFPISRPNLTFSTLTVSNMSPEDSSIYLCSAPGTPEAFFGQGTRLTVV.

The V call is TRBV6-2 or TRBV6-3, the J call TRBJ1-5; D call uncertain. Trimming stripped 3 bases from V and 1 base from J, with 10 bases between. Germline lookup yields CDR1 MNHEY and CDR2 SVGEGT. This CDR3 comprises 15 residues. The CDR3 sequence: CASSYLVNSNQPQHF. The CDR3 DNA follows: TGTGCCAGCAGTTATCTGGTGAACAGCAATCAGCCCCAGCATTTT.

This sequence joins TRBV2 and TRBJ1-2, with no clear D. The germline gives CDR1 SNHLY, CDR2 FYNNEI. The CDR3 loop spans 14 amino acids. V lost 8 bases to trimming and J lost 5 bases, with 18 bases between them. CDR3 coding DNA: TGTGCCAGCGGACTGACTAGTGGGCCTTATGGCTACACCTTC. Its translation is CASGLTSGPYGYTF.

The chain combines TRBV30 with TRBJ2-7; D gene uncertain. The germline gives CDR1 GTSNPN, CDR2 SVGIG (reference sequence). The CDR3 extends over 11 amino acids. Trimming removed 5 bases at V and 6 bases at J, with 11 bases between. The CDR3 reads CAWATVREQYF. In nucleotides, the CDR3 is TGTGCCTGGGCAACAGTGCGCGAGCAGTACTTC.

The V call is TRBV10-3, the J call TRBJ1-6, with D uncertain. The CDR3 contains 15 residues. Germline CDR1 and CDR2: ENHRY and SYGVKD. Trimming left V 2 bases short and J 7 bases short, with 12 bases between. DNA for the CDR3: TGTGCCATCAGTGAGCACGGGCAGAAGAATTCACCCCTCCACTTT. It is translated as CAISEHGQKNSPLHF.

This clonotype was counted a few times. The chain joins TRBV20-1 to TRBJ1-3; D unresolved. Germline CDR1 is DFQATT and CDR2 is SNEGSKA (reference sequence). Deletions cut 3 bases from V and 0 bases from J, with 18 bases between. The CDR3 consists of 17 residues. The CDR3 nucleotides are TGCAGTGCTAGGGCGACCTTGGGCACCGGCTCTGGAAACACCATATATTTT. Protein product: CSARATLGTGSGNTIYF.

The gene calls are TRBV20-1 and TRBJ1-1; D is possibly TRBD1 (5 bases). With 0 bases removed from V and 3 bases from J, the gap between germline ends came to 14 bases. The germline CDR1 and CDR2 sequences are DFQATT and SNEGSKA (reference sequence). This CDR3 has 15 amino acids. The DNA of the CDR3 is TGCAGTGCTAGAGATCGTAGGGGCAGGGACACTGAAGCTTTCTTT. This sequence encodes CSARDRRGRDTEAFF.

This clonotype was counted between two and nine times. This sequence joins TRBV4-1 and TRBJ1-2; maybe TRBD1 (6 bases). Germline V CDR1 and CDR2: MGHRA, YSYEKL. The CDR3 is made up of 15 amino acids. The germline V and J ends were trimmed by 3 bases and 2 bases, with 13 bases remaining between them. CDR3 bases: TGCGCCAGCAGCCATGCAGGGGTTACGAACTATGGCTACACCTTC. This encodes CASSHAGVTNYGYTF.

This clonotype has only a few counts. The chain combines TRBV20-1 with TRBJ2-1, with D unresolved. Germline V CDR1 and CDR2: DFQATT, SNEGSKA (reference sequence). Trimming cost V 1 base and J 5 bases, with 12 bases left between them. This CDR3 region has 14 residues. For the CDR3, the DNA is TGCAGTGCTAGAGGAGCAGTTTCCCACAATGAGCAGTTCTTC. It encodes CSARGAVSHNEQFF.

The chain links TRBV6-2 or TRBV6-3 to TRBJ2-7; 7 bases match TRBD2. The CDR3 totals 16 residues. Trimming removed 4 bases from V and 4 bases from J; junction bases left unmatched: 13. Per germline, CDR1 MNHEY and CDR2 SVGEGT. As DNA, the CDR3 is TGTGCCAGCAGTTCACCCAGGGCGGGGGAAGGGTACGAGCAGTACTTC. Translated, it gives CASSSPRAGEGYEQYF.

The J gene is TRBJ1-2, the V gene TRBV20-1; tentatively, D is TRBD1 (5 bases). This CDR3 comprises 15 residues. Germline CDR1 and CDR2: DFQATT and SNEGSKA (reference sequence). With 0 bases removed from V and 0 bases from J, the gap between germline ends came to 11 bases. CDR3 in amino acids: CSARDGRGSNYGYTF. The CDR3 region has the DNA TGCAGTGCTAGAGATGGTAGGGGATCTAACTATGGCTACACCTTC.

The J gene is TRBJ1-2, the V gene TRBV20-1, with 7 bases lining up with TRBD1. CDR1 and CDR2 (germline): DFQATT, SNEGSKA (reference sequence). V lost 5 bases and J lost 8; bases outside the gene matches: 11. There are 13 residues in the CDR3. CDR3 DNA sequence: TGCAGTGCTTCCCATGACAGGGCACAGGGCTACACCTTC. It specifies CSASHDRAQGYTF.

This chain links TRBV9 with TRBJ2-3, with 10 bases fitting TRBD2. This CDR3 has 16 residues. Germline lookup yields CDR1 SGDLS and CDR2 YYNGEE. J gave up 2 bases and V 2 bases, and 5 bases lay outside the gene matches. CDR3 DNA: TGTGCCAGCAGCGTTACTAGCGGGATACCCACAGATACGCAGTATTTT. Translation gives CASSVTSGIPTDTQYF.

The chain uses TRBV20-1 and TRBJ2-7; no firm D call. The CDR3 consists of 11 residues. The V end lost 5 bases, the J end lost 9 bases, and 14 bases lay between the germline ends. Germline CDR1 is DFQATT and CDR2 is SNEGSKA (reference sequence). In nucleotides, the CDR3 is TGCAGTGCTCCCCGGAGTGTGGGGCAGTACTTC. Residues: CSAPRSVGQYF.

The chain recombines TRBV7-8 with TRBJ2-1; 10 nucleotides line up with TRBD2. The CDR3 extends over 16 amino acids. CDR1 is SGHVS and CDR2 is FQNEAQ in the germline V gene. Losses at the gene ends were 1 base for V and 7 bases for J; bases not matched to a gene: 7. The CDR3 DNA sequence: TGTGCCAGCAGCTTAGGAGTGGCGGGACTAGCGAATGAGCAGTTCTTC. It specifies CASSLGVAGLANEQFF.

The rearrangement uses TRBV6-1 and TRBJ1-1, with D tentatively TRBD1 (6 bases). The CDR3 covers 12 residues. Looked up from germline, CDR1 is MNHNS and CDR2 is SASEGT. The V gene lost 5 bases and the J gene lost 11 bases, with 15 bases spanning the gap. The CDR3 DNA reads TGTGCCAGCAGTACTGGGACAAACGAGGCTTTCTTT. Translated: CASSTGTNEAFF.

CDR3 amino acids: CASSSLGAGGPRQETQYF. The CDR3 DNA reads TGTGCCAGCAGCAGCCTGGGGGCGGGAGGGCCACGGCAAGAGACCCAGTACTTC. The genes are TRBV7-2 and TRBJ2-5, with TRBD2 matching over 9 bases. The CDR3 extends over 18 amino acids. V lost 5 bases and J lost 2; bases outside the gene matches: 15. Germline CDR1 is SGHTA and CDR2 is FQGNSA.

The rearrangement links TRBV5-4 to TRBJ2-3; a possible D gene is TRBD2 (6 bases). The germline V gene has CDR1 SGHNT and CDR2 YYREEE (reference sequence). CDR3 length: 14 amino acids. Trimming shortened V by 5 bases and J by 2 bases, and 12 bases separated the two germline ends. In DNA form, the CDR3 reads TGTGCCAGCAGTCCTAGCGCTCCCACAGATACGCAGTATTTT. Encoded protein: CASSPSAPTDTQYF.

This chain connects TRBV5-1 to TRBJ1-1, with D tentatively TRBD1 (6 bases). Germline CDR1 reads SGHRS; CDR2 reads YFSETQ. V lost 4 bases and J 4 bases, leaving 14 bases between the germline ends. This CDR3 is 14 amino acids long. CDR3 amino acids: CASSTRQASTEAFF. DNA of the CDR3: TGCGCCAGCAGCACGCGACAGGCCAGCACTGAAGCTTTCTTT.

The chain is built from TRBV7-2 and TRBJ2-4, with D perhaps matching TRBD2 (7 bases). The CDR3 totals 15 residues. V lost 5 bases and J lost 3, with 14 bases in between. Germline V gives CDR1 SGHTA, CDR2 FQGNSA. CDR3 sequence (DNA): TGTGCCAGCAGCGGGGGGGGCGGGGTCAAAAACATTCAGTACTTC. This gives the protein CASSGGGGVKNIQYF.

The rearrangement uses TRBV20-1 and TRBJ1-3; D not certain. Trimming removed 6 bases from V and 0 bases from J, with 21 bases in between. Germline lookup yields CDR1 DFQATT and CDR2 SNEGSKA (reference sequence). The CDR3 has 17 amino acids. CDR3 bases: TGCAGTGCCAGACCTAATCGTTTAGGGTACTCTGGAAACACCATATATTTT. This codes for CSARPNRLGYSGNTIYF.